The next 23 T cell receptor beta chains were all read from a single sample in a study of blood T cell repertoires in COVID-19. TCRdb's copy holds only in-frame clones and misses some; the assay was immunoSEQ multiplex PCR. In the table there are about 140,000 clones, 80% to 85% of which are singletons. Sequenced: PBMCs or T cells enriched from blood (not recorded which). The source is a man between 70 and 80 years old who had been exposed to COVID-19.

The rearrangement links TRBV5-1 to TRBJ1-2, with 7 bases lining up with TRBD1. Germline V gene sequence: CDR1 SGHRS, CDR2 YFSETQ. The CDR3 has 17 residues. The trim removed 5 bases at V and 6 bases at J, leaving 19 bases unmatched. CDR3 coding DNA: TGCGCCAGCAGAGCAGACAGGGTTAAAGACGGACCAGATGGCTACACCTTC. It yields the protein CASRADRVKDGPDGYTF.

The sample holds one count of this clone. The V gene is TRBV18, the J gene TRBJ1-2; weak D call: TRBD1 (6 bases). Trimming took 2 bases from V and 0 from J, leaving 7 bases between them. Germline V gene data show CDR1 as KGHSH and CDR2 as LQKENI. The CDR3 is 14 residues long. The CDR3 nucleotides are TGTGCCAGCTCACCAGGACAGTCTAACTATGGCTACACCTTC. Its translation is CASSPGQSNYGYTF.

J is TRBJ1-3 and V is TRBV28; D remains unclear. Germline assignment: CDR1 MDHEN and CDR2 SYDVKM. CDR3 length: 16 residues. V was cut by 6 bases and J by 4 bases, with 19 bases left in between. The CDR3 sequence: CASSPPQVTRGNTIYF. In nucleotides, the CDR3 is TGTGCCAGCAGCCCACCCCAGGTGACTAGGGGAAACACCATATATTTT.

This CDR3 is CASRGGAYNEQFF. The CDR3 nucleotides read TGTGCCAGTCGAGGGGGGGCCTACAATGAGCAGTTCTTC. The V gene is TRBV12-3 or TRBV12-4, the J gene TRBJ2-1, with a weak D call TRBD2 (7 bases). V shed 9 bases and J shed 2 bases, with 11 bases lying between them. CDR3 length: 13 amino acids.

The rearrangement links TRBV3-1 (or the pseudogene TRBV3-2) to TRBJ2-7, with 11 nucleotides matching TRBD1. The CDR3 covers 19 residues. Germline CDR1 reads LGHDT; CDR2 reads YNNKEL (reference sequence). V shed 5 bases, J shed 2 bases, and the junction held 17 bases outside the gene matches. The CDR3 DNA reads as TGTGCCAGCAGCTACCGCGGGGCAGGACAGGGGGCCAGGGCCTACGAGCAGTACTTC. Its protein product is CASSYRGAGQGARAYEQYF.

CDR3 loop: CASSLSGGNLRVEYF. Here the CDR3 DNA reads TGCGCCAGCAGCTTGAGTGGGGGGAACCTACGAGTGGAGTACTTC. The chain joins TRBV5-1 to TRBJ2-7, with TRBD2 as a possible D gene (6 bases). The length of the CDR3 is 15 residues. Germline V gene sequence: CDR1 SGHRS, CDR2 YFSETQ. The V and J ends lost 1 base and 11 bases respectively, with 22 bases between them. The whole variable domain, filled in from reference TRBV5-1 and TRBJ2-7, reads KAGVTQTPRYLIKTRGQQVTLSCSPISGHRSVSWYQQTPGQGLQFLFEYFSETQRNKGNFPGRFSGRQFSNSRSEMNVSTLELGDSALYLCASSLSGGNLRVEYFGPGTRLTVT.

V gene TRBV20-1 combines with J gene TRBJ1-5; 9 bases line up with TRBD1. V shed 3 bases and J 4 bases; nucleotides not matched to a gene: 7. The germline gives CDR1 DFQATT, CDR2 SNEGSKA (reference sequence). This CDR3 contains 15 residues. The CDR3 nucleotides are TGCAGTGCTAGTTCTCGACAGGGGGGGAATCAGCCCCAGCATTTT. This sequence encodes CSASSRQGGNQPQHF.

The chain joins TRBV29-1 to TRBJ1-1, with D possibly matching TRBD1 (6 bases). The CDR3 loop spans 13 amino acids. Germline V gene lookup returns CDR1 SQVTM and CDR2 ANQGSEA. The germline V and J ends were trimmed by 6 bases and 2 bases, with 13 bases remaining between them. CDR3: CSVAGVSNTEAFF. The CDR3 DNA reads TGCAGCGTCGCAGGGGTTAGCAACACTGAAGCTTTCTTT.

CDR3 residues: CASKIGTGMNEQYF. CDR3 nucleotide sequence: TGTGCCAGTAAAATCGGGACAGGGATGAACGAGCAGTACTTC. The chain uses TRBV19 and TRBJ2-7; 9 bases match TRBD1. Losses at the gene ends were 7 bases for V and 5 bases for J; bases not matched to a gene: 9. The CDR3 sequence is 14 residues long. The germline gives CDR1 LNHDA, CDR2 SQIVND (reference sequence).

This clone was recorded once. The rearrangement joins TRBV6-5 to TRBJ1-1; TRBD1 is a possible D gene (6 bases). Trimming cost V 6 bases and J 3 bases, with 11 bases left between them. CDR1 is MNHEY and CDR2 is SVGAGI in the germline V gene. This CDR3 spans 13 amino acids. Written as DNA, the CDR3 is TGTGCCAGCAGACCAAGACAGGACACTGAAGCTTTCTTT. Its protein product is CASRPRQDTEAFF.

The CDR3 loop is CASEDRALTEAFF. CDR3 DNA sequence: TGTGCCAGCGAGGACAGGGCTCTCACTGAAGCTTTCTTT. The chain carries TRBV19 and TRBJ1-1; 8 nucleotides align to TRBD1. Germline CDR1 LNHDA, CDR2 SQIVND (reference sequence). Trimming cost V 9 bases and J 4 bases; bases outside gene matches: 7. CDR3 size: 13 residues. The full variable domain, completed using reference TRBV19 and TRBJ1-1, is DGGITQSPKYLFRKEGQNVTLSCEQNLNHDAMYWYRQDPGQGLRLIYYSQIVNDFQKGDIAEGYSVSREKKESFPLTVTSAQKNPTAFYLCASEDRALTEAFFGQGTRLTVV.

This clone was recorded at least ten times. The chain combines TRBV7-9 with TRBJ1-2; D is possibly TRBD1 (5 bases). This CDR3 is 16 amino acids long. With 1 base removed from V and 1 base from J, the gap between germline ends came to 13 bases. In germline, CDR1 is SEHNR, CDR2 FQNEAQ (reference sequence). In nucleotides, the CDR3 is TGTGCCAGCAGCTTAGGCGGGACCTCGGGTAACTATGGCTACACCTTC. Translation gives CASSLGGTSGNYGYTF.

V usage is TRBV5-1 and J usage is TRBJ1-2; the D gene is possibly TRBD1 (5 bases). There are 14 residues in the CDR3. V lost 3 bases, J lost 2 bases, and 11 bases lay in between. Germline V lookup: CDR1 SGHRS, CDR2 YFSETQ. CDR3 in amino acids: CASSSTGDNYGYTF. CDR3 sequence (DNA): TGCGCCAGCAGCTCGACGGGGGACAACTATGGCTACACCTTC.

The V and J genes are TRBV28 and TRBJ1-1, with D possibly being TRBD1 (5 bases). V was pared by 0 bases and J by 5 bases, with 10 bases between. This CDR3 contains 14 residues. Germline CDR1 MDHEN, CDR2 SYDVKM. The CDR3 loop is CASSLWGGETEAFF. The CDR3 region has the DNA TGTGCCAGCAGTTTATGGGGAGGGGAGACTGAAGCTTTCTTT.

This sequence joins TRBV7-9 and TRBJ2-1, with TRBD2 as a possible D gene (5 bases). Germline V gene sequence: CDR1 SEHNR, CDR2 FQNEAQ (reference sequence). V lost 0 bases, J lost 0 bases, and 12 bases lay in between. This CDR3 has 17 residues. Here the CDR3 reads CASSLALASISYNEQFF. CDR3 bases: TGTGCCAGCAGCTTAGCTCTAGCTTCAATCTCCTACAATGAGCAGTTCTTC. Full variable domain (remainder filled in from reference TRBV7-9 and TRBJ2-1): DTGVSQNPRHKITKRGQNVTFRCDPISEHNRLYWYRQTLGQGPEFLTYFQNEAQLEKSRLLSDRFSAERPKGSFSTLEIQRTEQGDSAMYLCASSLALASISYNEQFFGPGTRLTVL.

The J gene is TRBJ2-7, the V gene TRBV21-1; no DNA check was done on the table's D call, TRBD2. TRBV21-1 is described as a pseudogene. CDR3 length equals 16 residues. This CDR3 reads CASSRRPSGGIYEQYF. The CDR3 region has the DNA TGTGCCAGCAGCAGAAGACCTAGCGGGGGGATCTACGAGCAGTACTTC.

The chain uses TRBV19 and TRBJ2-2; 8 bases match TRBD1. The CDR3 runs to 16 residues. From germline, CDR1 is LNHDA and CDR2 SQIVND (reference sequence). The junction had 6 bases not matched to a gene; V was cut back by 5 bases and J by 1 base. CDR3 DNA sequence: TGTGCCAGTAGTGGTAGGACAGGGTGGAACACCGGGGAGCTGTTTTTT. It encodes CASSGRTGWNTGELFF.

This clone has a handful of counts. The gene calls are TRBV11-1 and TRBJ1-1, with 9 positions matching TRBD1. From germline, CDR1 is SGHAT and CDR2 FQDESV (reference sequence). The CDR3 contains 14 residues. Trimming at V came to 4 bases and at J to 4 bases, leaving 4 bases not matched to a gene. DNA for the CDR3: TGTGCCAGCAGCTCAACAGGGGGCGGCACTGAAGCTTTCTTT. Translated, it gives CASSSTGGGTEAFF.

V gene TRBV6-1 combines with J gene TRBJ1-1; the match to TRBD1 covers 9 bases. The CDR3 covers 15 residues. Germline V lookup: CDR1 MNHNS, CDR2 SASEGT. After removal of 2 bases from V and 3 bases from J, the junction contained 4 bases not matched to a gene. DNA for the CDR3: TGTGCCAGCAGTGAACAGACAGGGGGGTACACTGAAGCTTTCTTT. Protein sequence: CASSEQTGGYTEAFF.

The chain has TRBV4-2 and TRBJ1-1, with a weak D call TRBD1 (5 bases). Trimming stripped 0 bases from V and 10 bases from J, with 12 bases between. The CDR3 extends over 13 amino acids. The germline V gene encodes CDR1 LGHNA and CDR2 YNFKEQ. CDR3 sequence (DNA): TGTGCCAGCAGCCAAGATTGGGGGACTCGAGCTTTCTTT. This sequence encodes CASSQDWGTRAFF.

A single count supports this clone. V gene TRBV19 combines with J gene TRBJ2-5, with a tentative D call TRBD2 (6 bases). Germline V gene data show CDR1 as LNHDA and CDR2 as SQIVND (reference sequence). V dropped 5 bases and J dropped 6 bases, with 19 bases sitting between them. The CDR3 is 15 residues long. The CDR3 loop is CASSAIGGTRKTQYF. The DNA for the CDR3 is TGTGCCAGTAGTGCGATTGGGGGGACGAGGAAGACCCAGTACTTC. The variable domain in full, with the rest retrieved from reference TRBV19 and TRBJ2-5, is DGGITQSPKYLFRKEGQNVTLSCEQNLNHDAMYWYRQDPGQGLRLIYYSQIVNDFQKGDIAEGYSVSREKKESFPLTVTSAQKNPTAFYLCASSAIGGTRKTQYFGPGTRLLVL.

CDR3 in DNA: TGTGCCAGCAGCTCCCTCCGGGGGGGAGGAGATACGCAGTATTTT. Translating it yields CASSSLRGGGDTQYF. The rearrangement uses TRBV11-2 and TRBJ2-3, with 8 bases lining up with TRBD2. CDR1 and CDR2 from the germline V gene are SGHAT and FQNNGV. V shed 4 bases and J 5 bases; nucleotides not matched to a gene: 8. The CDR3 spans 15 residues.

The chain joins TRBV2 to TRBJ2-7, with 7 bases that match TRBD1. The CDR3 consists of 14 residues. The germline CDR1 and CDR2 sequences are SNHLY and FYNNEI. V dropped 5 bases and J dropped 2; count of bases not matched to a gene: 6. In DNA form, the CDR3 reads TGTGCCAGCAGTCGACAGGGAACTCCCTACGAGCAGTACTTC. Residues: CASSRQGTPYEQYF.